The entry that follows covers one T cell receptor beta chain sequence. This record comes from a study of blood T cell repertoires in COVID-19. Sequencing used immunoSEQ multiplex PCR; TCRdb keeps in-frame clones, though not all of them. Counted here are 200,000 to 300,000 clones, about 80% occurring once; the ten biggest clones make up around 2%. Trimming removed 0 bases at V and 3 bases at J, with 14 bases between. The CDR3 consists of 16 residues. Germline V gene sequence: CDR1 MNHNS, CDR2 SASEGT. The sequenced sample was peripheral blood. The V and J genes are TRBV6-1 and TRBJ1-2; TRBD1 might be the D (5 bases). This TCR came from a woman aged 80 or over with acute or convalescent COVID-19. The CDR3 sequence: CASSEAIGASDYGYTF. The DNA for the CDR3 is TGTGCCAGCAGTGAAGCGATAGGGGCGTCAGACTATGGCTACACCTTC.